The subject of this entry is one T cell receptor beta chain. These data belong to a study of blood T cell repertoires in COVID-19. Clones were read by immunoSEQ multiplex PCR, and TCRdb kept only the in-frame ones, dropping some. The sample holds approximately 330,000 clones, 87% seen once. The V and J ends lost 0 bases and 1 base respectively, with 12 bases between them. Germline assignment: CDR1 MNHEY and CDR2 SVGEGT. This CDR3 spans 16 amino acids. This sequence originates from a man aged 25 to 40 with COVID-19, enrolled during active disease. The specimen was peripheral blood. The chain has TRBV6-2 or TRBV6-3 and TRBJ1-1; possible D gene TRBD1, 6 bases. The CDR3 DNA reads TGTGCCAGCAGTTACTCGATAAGACAGGAGAACACTGAAGCTTTCTTT. Translating it yields CASSYSIRQENTEAFF.